Below are 29 T cell receptor beta chains sequenced from a single sample in a study of control samples from healthy donors and cancer patients. Measured with immunoSEQ multiplex PCR; TCRdb has only the in-frame clones, and not every one. The top ten clones hold around 0.9% of a sample with roughly 95,000 clones, 90% to 95% of them seen once. Sequenced input: blood. Receptor source: a woman younger than 45 in good health.

The chain links TRBV27 to TRBJ1-2; D ambiguous. Trimming removed 3 bases at V and 4 bases at J, with 12 bases between. CDR3 length equals 14 residues. Germline V lookup: CDR1 MNHEY, CDR2 SMNVEV (reference sequence). CDR3 residues: CASSFGGERYGYTF. The CDR3 nucleotides are TGTGCCAGCAGTTTTGGTGGGGAGCGCTATGGCTACACCTTC.

In this sample, this clone turned up once. The V gene is TRBV24-1, the J gene TRBJ1-2; TRBD1 might be the D (5 bases). The CDR3 has 12 amino acids. The germline CDR1 and CDR2 sequences are KGHDR and SFDVKD. The ends were cut back, 9 bases at V and 2 bases at J, with 9 bases in the middle. As DNA, the CDR3 is TGTGCCACCTTGGACAAGAACTATGGCTACACCTTC. Translating gives CATLDKNYGYTF.

The chain combines TRBV5-1 with TRBJ1-3; D unclear. The CDR3 is made up of 16 amino acids. Trimming pared 0 bases from V and 3 bases from J, leaving 13 bases between. Per germline, CDR1 SGHRS and CDR2 YFSETQ. This CDR3 reads CASSLEGRTDGNTIYF. The CDR3 bases are TGCGCCAGCAGCTTGGAAGGACGTACAGATGGAAACACCATATATTTT.

The rearrangement links TRBV6-5 to TRBJ1-2; 8 bases line up with TRBD1. Losses at the gene ends were 6 bases for V and 7 bases for J; bases not matched to a gene: 13. The CDR3 loop spans 15 amino acids. CDR1 and CDR2 from the germline V gene are MNHEY and SVGAGI. CDR3 protein: CASRGEDREYSGYTF. CDR3 nucleotide sequence: TGTGCCAGCAGGGGGGAGGACAGGGAGTACTCTGGCTACACCTTC.

This clone appeared once. The rearrangement links TRBV10-3 to TRBJ1-1; tentatively, D is TRBD1 (6 bases). V was clipped by 3 bases and J by 0 bases, with 11 bases between them. Germline V gives CDR1 ENHRY, CDR2 SYGVKD. This CDR3 has 15 residues. CDR3 protein: CAISDGTRMNTEAFF. DNA of the CDR3: TGTGCCATCAGTGACGGGACAAGGATGAACACTGAAGCTTTCTTT.

This chain uses TRBV30 with TRBJ2-7; 7 bases agree with TRBD2. With 2 bases clipped from V and 3 bases from J, the junction kept 7 bases outside the gene matches. Germline V CDR1 and CDR2: GTSNPN, SVGIG (reference sequence). This CDR3 is 14 amino acids long. CDR3 region: CAWSWGGRNYEQYF. The CDR3 bases are TGTGCCTGGAGTTGGGGGGGGAGAAACTACGAGCAGTACTTC.

The chain employs TRBV27 and TRBJ1-6; D may be TRBD1 (6 bases). The CDR3 totals 14 residues. Trimming removed 6 bases at V and 7 bases at J, with 13 bases between. CDR1 is MNHEY and CDR2 is SMNVEV in the germline V gene (reference sequence). The CDR3 DNA sequence: TGTGCCAGCAGCCTACAGGGTTGGAATTCACCCCTCCACTTT. This encodes CASSLQGWNSPLHF.

The rearrangement joins TRBV6-5 to TRBJ1-1; D gene ambiguous. This CDR3 has 13 amino acids. Trimming took 5 bases from V and 1 from J, leaving 8 bases between them. Germline CDR1 reads MNHEY; CDR2 reads SVGAGI. The CDR3 sequence is CASSTKRNTEAFF. CDR3 nucleotide sequence: TGTGCCAGCAGTACCAAACGGAACACTGAAGCTTTCTTT.

The CDR3 spells CASSFDRNKNIQYF. As DNA, the CDR3 is TGTGCCAGCAGCTTTGACAGGAACAAAAACATTCAGTACTTC. The J gene is TRBJ2-4, the V gene TRBV7-9, with a weak D call TRBD1 (6 bases). The V gene lost 3 bases and the J gene lost 3 bases, with 9 bases spanning the gap. Germline CDR1 is SEHNR and CDR2 is FQNEAQ (reference sequence). The CDR3 consists of 14 residues.

The chain joins TRBV3-1 (or the pseudogene TRBV3-2) to TRBJ2-3; no clear D. In germline, CDR1 is LGHDT, CDR2 YNNKEL (reference sequence). Deletions cut 2 bases from V and 6 bases from J, with 12 bases between. CDR3 length: 14 residues. The CDR3 region is CASSQRLESDTQYF. The CDR3, as DNA: TGTGCCAGCAGCCAAAGGCTGGAGAGTGATACGCAGTATTTT.

The chain combines TRBV20-1 with TRBJ2-2; 9 nucleotides line up with TRBD1. Germline CDR1 reads DFQATT; CDR2 reads SNEGSKA (reference sequence). The CDR3 totals 18 residues. Trimming cost V 3 bases and J 1 base; bases outside gene matches: 12. The CDR3 DNA sequence: TGCAGTGCTAGTCCCGGGACAGGGTTTTCGGGGAACACCGGGGAGCTGTTTTTT. Translated: CSASPGTGFSGNTGELFF.

The V gene is TRBV5-1, the J gene TRBJ1-4; perhaps TRBD1 as D (6 bases). Looked up from germline, CDR1 is SGHRS and CDR2 is YFSETQ. This CDR3 is built from 15 residues. The CDR3 DNA follows: TGCCCCCCCAGCGCCCGGGGGGGGGCGAGCGTAAAACTGTTTTTT. Translated: CPPSARGGASVKLFF.

The J gene is TRBJ2-7, the V gene TRBV5-4; D possibly corresponds to TRBD1 (6 bases). This CDR3 has 13 residues. V was trimmed by 10 bases and J by 1 base, leaving 15 bases between them. The germline V gene encodes CDR1 SGHNT and CDR2 YYREEE (reference sequence). The CDR3 nucleotides read TGTGCCGTACAGACACAGGGATCCTACGAGCAGTACTTC. Its protein product is CAVQTQGSYEQYF.

The chain has TRBV19 and TRBJ2-2; TRBD2 aligns across 7 bases. V was clipped by 8 bases and J by 5 bases; unmatched bases: 14. CDR1 and CDR2 from the germline V gene are LNHDA and SQIVND (reference sequence). The CDR3 spans 16 residues. The CDR3 bases are TGTGCCAGTCGCCCCAAGGCGGGAGTTCATACCGGGGAGCTGTTTTTT. This encodes CASRPKAGVHTGELFF.

V and J are TRBV5-4 and TRBJ2-1; 8 nucleotides agree with TRBD2. This CDR3 comprises 16 residues. Germline V gives CDR1 SGHNT, CDR2 YYREEE (reference sequence). The V segment lost 2 bases and the J segment 6 bases; nucleotides outside the gene matches: 10. The CDR3 loop reads CASSFPNGRAGNEQFF. The CDR3 DNA follows: TGTGCCAGCAGCTTCCCAAACGGGAGGGCCGGCAATGAGCAGTTCTTC.

The chain combines TRBV28 with TRBJ1-5, with D possibly being TRBD1 (5 bases). The V gene's germline CDR1 is MDHEN and CDR2 SYDVKM. With 5 bases removed from V and 5 bases from J, the gap between germline ends came to 16 bases. The CDR3 totals 15 residues. The CDR3 coding sequence is TGTGCCAGCAGTCTGGGGCAGGAGGGGTATCAGCCCCAGCATTTT. It translates to CASSLGQEGYQPQHF. The whole variable domain, remainder taken from reference TRBV28 and TRBJ1-5, is DVKVTQSSRYLVKRTGEKVFLECVQDMDHENMFWYRQDPGLGLRLIYFSYDVKMKEKGDIPEGYSVSREKKERFSLILESASTNQTSMYLCASSLGQEGYQPQHFGDGTRLSIL.

The rearrangement uses TRBV11-2 and TRBJ1-6; 7 bases match TRBD1. The J segment lost 11 bases and the V segment lost 0 bases, leaving 1 base of the junction unmatched. The CDR3 sequence is 13 residues long. CDR1 SGHAT and CDR2 FQNNGV come from the germline V gene. Written as DNA, the CDR3 is TGTGCCAGCAGCTTAGAAGGGGGCACACCCCTCCACTTT. Translation gives CASSLEGGTPLHF.

The chain recombines TRBV24-1 with TRBJ1-6; D is ambiguous. This CDR3 comprises 17 residues. CDR1 and CDR2 (germline): KGHDR, SFDVKD. Trimming left V 2 bases short and J 0 bases short, with 10 bases between. The CDR3 reads CATSDSAASSYNSPLHF. CDR3 bases: TGTGCCACCAGTGATTCGGCTGCGAGCTCCTATAATTCACCCCTCCACTTT.

The rearrangement joins TRBV5-1 to TRBJ2-2; D may be TRBD2 (5 bases). Trimming cost V 0 bases and J 2 bases, with 8 bases left between them. Per the germline V gene, CDR1 is SGHRS and CDR2 is YFSETQ. The CDR3 runs to 15 residues. Here the CDR3 reads CASSLARVNTGELFF. CDR3 coding DNA: TGCGCCAGCAGCTTGGCGAGGGTAAACACCGGGGAGCTGTTTTTT. Complete variable domain (other parts from reference TRBV5-1 and TRBJ2-2): KAGVTQTPRYLIKTRGQQVTLSCSPISGHRSVSWYQQTPGQGLQFLFEYFSETQRNKGNFPGRFSGRQFSNSRSEMNVSTLELGDSALYLCASSLARVNTGELFFGEGSRLTVL.

CDR3 in amino acids: CASSAVNEQFF. In DNA form, the CDR3 reads TGTGCCAGCAGCGCAGTCAATGAGCAGTTCTTC. The chain recombines TRBV7-8 with TRBJ2-1; D uncertain. Germline loops: CDR1 SGHVS, CDR2 FQNEAQ. Trimming stripped 5 bases from V and 6 bases from J, with 5 bases between. The CDR3 loop spans 11 amino acids.

The gene calls are TRBV5-5 and TRBJ2-5, with 11 positions matching TRBD1. V was clipped by 3 bases and J by 0 bases; unmatched bases: 7. This CDR3 region has 17 residues. Germline V CDR1 and CDR2: SGHKS, YYEKEE (reference sequence). CDR3 amino acids: CASSWGQGVNYQETQYF. CDR3 nucleotides: TGTGCCAGCAGCTGGGGACAGGGGGTGAACTACCAAGAGACCCAGTACTTC.

The gene calls are TRBV3-1 (or the pseudogene TRBV3-2) and TRBJ2-6, with D tentatively TRBD2 (5 bases). V shed 2 bases and J shed 1 base, with 18 bases lying between them. This CDR3 has 19 amino acids. In germline, CDR1 is LGHDT, CDR2 YNNKEL (reference sequence). Here the CDR3 DNA reads TGTGCCAGCAGCCAAATCAAAACGGAGGTTCGGTCTGGGGCCAACGTCCTGACTTTC. This sequence encodes CASSQIKTEVRSGANVLTF.

The V and J genes are TRBV4-1 and TRBJ1-1; a weak D match, TRBD1 (6 bases). The germline gives CDR1 MGHRA, CDR2 YSYEKL. The CDR3 sequence is 15 residues long. Trimming removed 1 base from V and 0 bases from J, with 9 bases in between. The CDR3 is CASSQGYRVNTEAFF. CDR3 bases: TGCGCCAGCAGCCAAGGTTACAGGGTGAACACTGAAGCTTTCTTT.

The CDR3 is CASRTGGLGTDTQYF. Written as DNA, the CDR3 is TGCGCCAGCAGGACGGGGGGGCTAGGCACAGATACGCAGTATTTT. The genes are TRBV5-1 and TRBJ2-3; TRBD2 agrees at 8 bases. Germline lookup yields CDR1 SGHRS and CDR2 YFSETQ. V was clipped by 5 bases and J by 1 base; unmatched bases: 6. This CDR3 region has 15 residues.

This chain links TRBV30 with TRBJ2-2; 11 positions agree with TRBD2. Germline CDR1 GTSNPN, CDR2 SVGIG (reference sequence). This CDR3 is built from 15 residues. The V gene end was trimmed by 5 bases and the J gene end by 6 bases; junction bases not matched to a gene: 8. The CDR3 here is CAWLLAGAPSGELFF. The DNA of the CDR3 is TGTGCCTGGCTACTAGCGGGGGCGCCCTCCGGGGAGCTGTTTTTT.

Only a few counts were recorded for this clone. The CDR3 protein is CASSIETQYF. The CDR3 coding sequence is TGTGCCAGTAGTATAGAGACCCAGTACTTC. The gene calls are TRBV19 and TRBJ2-5; D is uncertain. The ends were cut back, 0 bases at V and 7 bases at J, with 0 bases in the middle. Germline CDR1 is LNHDA and CDR2 is SQIVND (reference sequence). This CDR3 has 10 residues.

This clone was picked up a small number of times. The J gene is TRBJ1-1, the V gene TRBV21-1; the D segment call TRBD1 is taken from the table without a DNA check. TRBV21-1 is shown as a pseudogene. This CDR3 is built from 13 residues. The CDR3 protein is CASVDRVDTEAFF. Here the CDR3 DNA reads TGTGCCAGTGTGGACAGGGTGGACACTGAAGCTTTCTTT.

V usage is TRBV3-1 (or the pseudogene TRBV3-2) and J usage is TRBJ2-2; the D is unclear. In germline, CDR1 is LGHDT, CDR2 YNNKEL (reference sequence). CDR3 length: 14 amino acids. V was clipped by 0 bases and J by 8 bases, with 10 bases between them. CDR3 sequence: CASSQDLVRGELFF. The CDR3 DNA sequence: TGTGCCAGCAGCCAAGATTTAGTGCGGGGGGAGCTGTTTTTT.

V and J are TRBV10-1 and TRBJ2-7; possible D gene TRBD2, 6 bases. The CDR3 has 12 residues. V dropped 8 bases and J dropped 3 bases, with 11 bases sitting between them. The germline V gene encodes CDR1 WNHNN and CDR2 SYGVQD (reference sequence). The DNA of the CDR3 is TGCGCCAGCGGAACTAGCCTCTACGAGCAGTACTTC. This codes for CASGTSLYEQYF.